This entry concerns a single TCR beta chain. The antigen remains unidentified. Other DNA variants within this sample encode the same CDR3. 60 Vbeta and 13 Jbeta primers were used in PCR. Clones were read by immunoSEQ multiplex PCR, and TCRdb kept only the in-frame ones, dropping some. Of over 150,000 clones in the sample, about 65% are singletons; the top ten hold more than 2.5%. This sample is part of a study of cytomegalovirus exposure and HLA in healthy donors. The CDR3 loop spans 13 amino acids. The germline V gene encodes CDR1 KGHSH and CDR2 LQKENI. The ends lost 6 bases at V and 5 bases at J; junction bases unmatched: 4. Study-wide points: CMV antigen specificity of a few CMV-associated chains was confirmed in vitro.

This chain uses TRBV18 with TRBJ2-1; TRBD2 agrees at 7 bases. Sequenced sample: PBMCs. The source is a woman between 25 and 40 years old in good health and CMV-seronegative. The CDR3 bases are TGTGCCAGCTCCCCCGGGACTAACAATGAGCAGTTCTTC. This gives the protein CASSPGTNNEQFF.